What follows are 12 T cell receptor beta chains derived from one specimen sequenced in a study of shared clonotypes between healthy human individuals. Profiling relied on immunoSEQ multiplex PCR, and the TCRdb table lists in-frame clones only, not all of them. The sample consists of approximately 99,000 clones, 68% of them appearing once. The sample consisted of memory CD8+ T cells sorted from blood. Subset defined: CD45RO+ cells pooled with CCR7-negative TemRA cells. The origin of the receptors is a woman in her twenties or thirties in good health.

This sequence joins TRBV5-1 and TRBJ1-1; perhaps TRBD1 as D (5 bases). The CDR3 consists of 14 residues. The V end lost 3 bases, the J end lost 8 bases, and 17 bases lay between the germline ends. Per germline, CDR1 SGHRS and CDR2 YFSETQ. Written as DNA, the CDR3 is TGCGCCAGCAGCTCGAGCCGGGACCCCCTGGAAGCTTTCTTT. Translating it yields CASSSSRDPLEAFF. Supplemented by reference TRBV5-1 and TRBJ1-1, the full variable domain reads KAGVTQTPRYLIKTRGQQVTLSCSPISGHRSVSWYQQTPGQGLQFLFEYFSETQRNKGNFPGRFSGRQFSNSRSEMNVSTLELGDSALYLCASSSSRDPLEAFFGQGTRLTVV.

The rearrangement uses TRBV7-9 and TRBJ2-5, with unresolved D. There are 13 residues in the CDR3. V lost 2 bases to trimming and J lost 4 bases, with 8 bases between them. CDR1 and CDR2 from the germline V gene are SEHNR and FQNEAQ (reference sequence). CDR3 sequence: CASSLWGGETQYF. The CDR3, as DNA: TGTGCCAGCAGCTTATGGGGTGGAGAGACCCAGTACTTC.

The chain employs TRBV6-4 and TRBJ2-2; weak D call: TRBD2 (6 bases). The CDR3 runs to 15 residues. Germline V CDR1 and CDR2: MRHNA, SNTAGT. V dropped 6 bases and J dropped 2 bases, with 13 bases sitting between them. CDR3 in amino acids: CASSERAGNTGELFF. The DNA of the CDR3 is TGTGCCAGCAGCGAGAGGGCGGGAAACACCGGGGAGCTGTTTTTT.

The chain couples TRBV19 to TRBJ2-7; 9 nucleotides align to TRBD1. This CDR3 region has 14 residues. V shed 6 bases, J shed 4 bases, and the junction held 7 bases outside the gene matches. CDR1 and CDR2 from the germline V gene are LNHDA and SQIVND (reference sequence). DNA of the CDR3: TGTGCCAGTAGCGTGGGACAGGGTTCGTACGAGCAGTACTTC. It yields the protein CASSVGQGSYEQYF.

This clone was observed a handful of times. The J gene is TRBJ2-1, the V gene TRBV6-6; D unresolved. CDR3 length equals 13 residues. The germline V gene has CDR1 MNHNY and CDR2 SVGAGI (reference sequence). Trimming left V 2 bases short and J 5 bases short, with 7 bases between. CDR3 amino acids: CASSYTLDNEQFF. In nucleotides, the CDR3 is TGTGCCAGCAGTTACACGCTGGACAATGAGCAGTTCTTC.

The chain recombines TRBV15 with TRBJ2-3, with TRBD1 matching 9 bases. Germline V gene data show CDR1 as LNHNV and CDR2 as YYDKDF (reference sequence). CDR3 length: 14 amino acids. V lost 9 bases, J lost 3 bases, and 7 bases stayed unmatched. CDR3 region: CATKDRGVTDTQYF. As DNA, the CDR3 is TGTGCCACTAAGGACAGGGGAGTAACAGATACGCAGTATTTT.

The chain carries TRBV7-8 and TRBJ1-4; possible D gene TRBD1, 5 bases. The CDR3 length is 14 residues. The germline V gene encodes CDR1 SGHVS and CDR2 FQNEAQ. V shed 1 base and J shed 8 bases, with 11 bases lying between them. This CDR3 reads CASSLVGGFEKLFF. Written as DNA, the CDR3 is TGTGCCAGCAGCTTAGTCGGGGGGTTCGAAAAACTGTTTTTT.

The rearrangement joins TRBV4-2 to TRBJ2-2; D is possibly TRBD2 (6 bases). The CDR3 totals 16 residues. The germline V gene encodes CDR1 LGHNA and CDR2 YNFKEQ. Trimming stripped 2 bases from V and 2 bases from J, with 12 bases between. The CDR3 reads CASSQRDLGNTGELFF. The DNA of the CDR3 is TGTGCCAGCAGCCAACGGGACTTAGGAAACACCGGGGAGCTGTTTTTT.

V usage is TRBV9 and J usage is TRBJ1-2; no clear D. CDR1 is SGDLS, CDR2 YYNGEE, per germline. The CDR3 runs to 15 residues. Deletions cut 6 bases from V and 6 bases from J, with 21 bases between. Here the CDR3 reads CASTQGPRDFDGYTF. The DNA for the CDR3 is TGTGCCAGCACCCAAGGTCCTAGAGATTTCGATGGCTACACCTTC.

The chain employs TRBV19 and TRBJ1-1, with 7 bases lining up with TRBD1. V shed 7 bases, J shed 1 base, and the junction held 18 bases outside the gene matches. Germline V CDR1 and CDR2: LNHDA, SQIVND (reference sequence). The CDR3 spans 18 residues. The CDR3 coding sequence is TGTGCCAGTACCACCCGGGGAGACAGGGCATTGACGAACACTGAAGCTTTCTTT. Protein product: CASTTRGDRALTNTEAFF.

The chain is built from TRBV28 and TRBJ1-2; D unclear. This CDR3 is built from 15 residues. CDR1 is MDHEN, CDR2 SYDVKM, per germline. V gave up 7 bases and J gave up 2 bases, with 17 bases separating them. The CDR3, as DNA: TGTGCCAGCAACACTCCACATTGGTCGAACTATGGCTACACCTTC. Amino acids: CASNTPHWSNYGYTF.

The chain uses TRBV19 and TRBJ1-1; D is perhaps TRBD1 (5 bases). Germline CDR1 reads LNHDA; CDR2 reads SQIVND (reference sequence). V was shortened by 5 bases and J by 1 base, with 11 bases between the two germline ends. The CDR3 has 14 residues. The CDR3 nucleotides are TGTGCCAGTAGTCCTCGGGGGGGGAACACTGAAGCTTTCTTT. Translation: CASSPRGGNTEAFF.